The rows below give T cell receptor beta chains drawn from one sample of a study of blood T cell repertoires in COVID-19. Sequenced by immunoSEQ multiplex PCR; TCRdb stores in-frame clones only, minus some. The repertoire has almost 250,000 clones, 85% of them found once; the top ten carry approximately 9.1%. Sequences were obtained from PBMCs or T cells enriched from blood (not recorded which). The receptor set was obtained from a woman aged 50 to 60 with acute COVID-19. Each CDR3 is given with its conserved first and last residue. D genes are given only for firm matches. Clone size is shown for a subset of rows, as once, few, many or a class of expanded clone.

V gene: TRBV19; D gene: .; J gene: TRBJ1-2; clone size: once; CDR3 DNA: TGTGCCAGTAGTGCCGTCCGGCAGGGGAGCGGCTACACCTTC; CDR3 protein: CASSAVRQGSGYTF
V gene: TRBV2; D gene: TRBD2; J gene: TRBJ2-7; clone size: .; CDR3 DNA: TGTGCCAGCCGACTAGCGGGGCCTGAGCAGTACTTC; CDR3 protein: CASRLAGPEQYF
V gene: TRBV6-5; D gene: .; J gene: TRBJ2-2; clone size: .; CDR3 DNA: TGTGCCAGCAGTTACTCGTGGCAGGGCACCGGGGAGCTGTTTTTT; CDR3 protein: CASSYSWQGTGELFF
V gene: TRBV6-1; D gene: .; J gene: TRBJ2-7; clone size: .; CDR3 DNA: TGTGCCAGCAGTGACAGGGGCGGGCAGTACTTC; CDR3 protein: CASSDRGGQYF
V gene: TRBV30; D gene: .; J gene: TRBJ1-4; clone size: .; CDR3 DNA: TGTGCCTGGAGGTTTGTGCGGAATGAAAAACTGTTTTTT; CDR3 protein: CAWRFVRNEKLFF
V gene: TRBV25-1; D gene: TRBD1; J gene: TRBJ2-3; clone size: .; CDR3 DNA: TGTGCCAGCAGCCGGGACAGGGGTACAGATACGCAGTATTTT; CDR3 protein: CASSRDRGTDTQYF
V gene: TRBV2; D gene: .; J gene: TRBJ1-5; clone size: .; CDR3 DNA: TGTGCCAGCAGTGAAGTGCGGGGTGCCAATCAGCCCCAGCATTTT; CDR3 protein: CASSEVRGANQPQHF
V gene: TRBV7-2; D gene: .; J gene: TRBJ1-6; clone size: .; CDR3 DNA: TGTGCCAGCAGCTTAGCGCTCAGAGGGTTAGAATCACCCCTCCACTTT; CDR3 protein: CASSLALRGLESPLHF
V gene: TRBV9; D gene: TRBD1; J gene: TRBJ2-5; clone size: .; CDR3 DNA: TGTGCCAGCACCACAACCCCGGACAGGTGGGAGACCCAGTACTTC; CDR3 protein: CASTTTPDRWETQYF
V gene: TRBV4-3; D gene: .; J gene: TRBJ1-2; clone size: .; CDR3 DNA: TGCGCCAGCAGCCAAGTACGGGGAGGTGATGGCTACACCTTC; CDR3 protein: CASSQVRGGDGYTF
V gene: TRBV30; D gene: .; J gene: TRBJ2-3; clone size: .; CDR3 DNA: TGTGCCTGCCTCGGACATAGGAGCACAGATACGCAGTATTTT; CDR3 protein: CACLGHRSTDTQYF
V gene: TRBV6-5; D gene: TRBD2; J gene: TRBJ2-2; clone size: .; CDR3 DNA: TGTGCCAGCAGCCGCCGGGAGGCAGGCGGGGAGCTGTTTTTT; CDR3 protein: CASSRREAGGELFF
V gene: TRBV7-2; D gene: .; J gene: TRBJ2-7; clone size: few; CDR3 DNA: TGTGCCAGCAGCTTAGGGGACGGGAGTATCGGGAGCTACGAGCAGTACTTC; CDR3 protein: CASSLGDGSIGSYEQYF